This entry concerns a single T cell receptor beta chain. The CDR3 is 17 residues long. Germline-derived CDR1 and CDR2 are MGHRA and YSYEKL. V lost 1 base, J lost 1 base, and 16 bases lay in between. This sample is part of a study of blood T cell repertoires in COVID-19. Across the whole study: Samples taken during acute and convalescent COVID-19 were collected in the United States, Italy and Spain. PBMCs, B-cell-depleted T cells, or T cells provided the cDNA or gDNA that made up the material.

In the study's own analysis: Amplification of reference gene primers provided the estimated nucleated cell counts. Only in-frame clones appear in the TCRdb table, and some are missing; sequencing was by immunoSEQ multiplex PCR. V, J and clone size reflect that table, while D and trimming were determined from the DNA. This sample carries about 120,000 clones, more than 60% of them seen once, and the ten largest clones take roughly 2.2%. V and J are TRBV4-1 and TRBJ1-1, with unresolved D. This clonotype was sampled from a woman between 65 and 79 years old with acute or convalescent COVID-19. The sequenced material came from peripheral blood. CDR3 coding DNA: TGCGCCAGCAGCCAAGTCGGCGTGATAGGGAGGAACACTGAAGCTTTCTTT. It codes for CASSQVGVIGRNTEAFF.